The 20 T cell receptor beta chains below come from one sample, sequenced in a study of cytomegalovirus exposure and HLA in healthy donors. Researchers ran the PCR with 60 Vbeta and 13 Jbeta primers. The repertoire was sequenced with immunoSEQ multiplex PCR; TCRdb's copy has only in-frame clones and lacks some. The data contain 95,000 to 100,000 clones, less than 80% of them singletons. Sequenced input: PBMCs. These receptors all stem from a man in his forties in good health and CMV-seronegative.

The count of this clone is one. This chain joins TRBV6-5 and TRBJ2-7, with TRBD1 identical over 11 bases. Germline CDR1 is MNHEY and CDR2 is SVGAGI. The length of the CDR3 is 14 residues. Losses at the gene ends were 5 bases for V and 6 bases for J; bases not matched to a gene: 6. The CDR3 protein is CASSATGTGGEQYF. CDR3 sequence (DNA): TGTGCCAGCAGTGCGACCGGGACAGGGGGCGAGCAGTACTTC.

The V and J genes are TRBV6-5 and TRBJ1-2; D is uncertain. V was pared by 2 bases and J by 11 bases, with 15 bases between. There are 13 residues in the CDR3. Germline CDR1 reads MNHEY; CDR2 reads SVGAGI. The CDR3 is CASSYPARTDYTF. For the CDR3, the DNA is TGTGCCAGCAGTTACCCCGCTAGGACTGATTACACCTTC.

CDR3 DNA sequence: TGTGCCAGTAGTACGTCCGGGACAGGGGGTGGCTACACCTTC. Translating gives CASSTSGTGGGYTF. The rearrangement links TRBV19 to TRBJ1-2; the match to TRBD1 covers 11 bases. CDR1 and CDR2 (germline): LNHDA, SQIVND (reference sequence). Losses at the gene ends were 4 bases for V and 7 bases for J; bases not matched to a gene: 5. The CDR3 totals 14 residues.

This clone was seen a few times. The chain has TRBV5-1 and TRBJ2-3, with D uncertain. The V gene's germline CDR1 is SGHRS and CDR2 YFSETQ. The CDR3 consists of 11 residues. With 4 bases removed from V and 4 bases from J, the gap between germline ends came to 4 bases. CDR3: CASSDSDTQYF. DNA for the CDR3: TGCGCCAGCAGCGACTCAGATACGCAGTATTTT.

The gene calls are TRBV5-1 and TRBJ2-3; D is perhaps TRBD1 (6 bases). The germline V gene has CDR1 SGHRS and CDR2 YFSETQ. Trimming shortened V by 4 bases and J by 0 bases, and 12 bases separated the two germline ends. The CDR3 length is 15 residues. The CDR3 DNA is TGCGCCAGCAGCCCGTTTGGACAGAGCACAGATACGCAGTATTTT. Translating it yields CASSPFGQSTDTQYF.

In its sample, this clone was seen once. The chain carries TRBV5-1 and TRBJ1-1; TRBD1 is a possible D gene (5 bases). V was pared by 5 bases and J by 1 base, with 12 bases between. The germline CDR1 and CDR2 sequences are SGHRS and YFSETQ. The CDR3 covers 14 residues. The CDR3 nucleotides are TGCGCCAGCAGACCTGGACATGAGAACACTGAAGCTTTCTTT. This encodes CASRPGHENTEAFF. Filled out from reference TRBV5-1 and TRBJ1-1, the complete variable domain reads KAGVTQTPRYLIKTRGQQVTLSCSPISGHRSVSWYQQTPGQGLQFLFEYFSETQRNKGNFPGRFSGRQFSNSRSEMNVSTLELGDSALYLCASRPGHENTEAFFGQGTRLTVV.

The V gene is TRBV18, the J gene TRBJ1-1; 9 positions match TRBD1. The germline gives CDR1 KGHSH, CDR2 LQKENI. The CDR3 extends over 14 amino acids. V was clipped by 6 bases and J by 3 bases; unmatched bases: 5. CDR3 bases: TGTGCCAGCTCGTTCGACAGGGGGTACACTGAAGCTTTCTTT. Its translation: CASSFDRGYTEAFF.

The chain links TRBV5-4 to TRBJ2-3; 12 nucleotides match TRBD2. V shed 4 bases, J shed 4 bases, and the junction held 7 bases outside the gene matches. The CDR3 has 16 amino acids. CDR1 is SGHNT, CDR2 YYREEE, per germline (reference sequence). The CDR3 region has the DNA TGTGCCAGCAGCCTAGGTGCTAGCGGGGGGGCAGATACGCAGTATTTT. Amino acids: CASSLGASGGADTQYF.

The V call is TRBV7-9, the J call TRBJ2-2; 9 bases are shared with TRBD1. The trim removed 5 bases at V and 6 bases at J, leaving 7 bases unmatched. This CDR3 region has 15 residues. Germline lookup yields CDR1 SEHNR and CDR2 FQNEAQ (reference sequence). The CDR3 is CASSLDRGRPGELFF. Written as DNA, the CDR3 is TGTGCCAGCAGCCTTGACAGGGGGAGGCCCGGGGAGCTGTTTTTT.

The chain joins TRBV18 to TRBJ1-2, with TRBD1 as a possible D gene (6 bases). Germline CDR1 is KGHSH and CDR2 is LQKENI. Trimming took 0 bases from V and 2 from J, leaving 10 bases between them. This CDR3 is built from 15 residues. The CDR3 nucleotides are TGTGCCAGCTCACCACCATCTGGACAGAACTATGGCTACACCTTC. It translates to CASSPPSGQNYGYTF.

Written as DNA, the CDR3 is TGTGCCAGCAGCGTAGGAGGGAGGGGGGGCCACGGAGATACGCAGTATTTT. It yields the protein CASSVGGRGGHGDTQYF. The chain uses TRBV9 and TRBJ2-3; possibly TRBD2 for D (7 bases). Per germline, CDR1 SGDLS and CDR2 YYNGEE. V lost 0 bases to trimming and J lost 5 bases, with 19 bases between them. The CDR3 sequence is 17 residues long.

V is TRBV14 and J is TRBJ1-1; no firm D call. This CDR3 is built from 13 residues. CDR1 is SGHDN and CDR2 is FVKESK in the germline V gene. Trimming shortened V by 1 base and J by 5 bases, and 8 bases separated the two germline ends. The chain's CDR3 is CASSQAQDTEAFF. CDR3 sequence (DNA): TGTGCCAGCAGCCAAGCCCAGGATACTGAAGCTTTCTTT.

This clone has only a few counts. The V call is TRBV6-5, the J call TRBJ1-4, with no clear D. Germline CDR1 and CDR2: MNHEY and SVGAGI. This CDR3 spans 15 amino acids. Trimming stripped 5 bases from V and 3 bases from J, with 13 bases between. CDR3 bases: TGTGCCAGCAGTGGGCAGGCCGGGGCTAATGAAAAACTGTTTTTT. As protein: CASSGQAGANEKLFF.

J is TRBJ2-2 and V is TRBV7-8, with D perhaps TRBD1 (6 bases). Between the trimmed V and J ends, which lost 6 bases and 4 bases, there was a span of 12 bases. CDR1 is SGHVS and CDR2 is FQNEAQ in the germline V gene. The CDR3 totals 14 residues. CDR3 sequence (DNA): TGTGCCAGCAGTTCCACAGGGAGCACCGGGGAGCTGTTTTTT. Its protein product is CASSSTGSTGELFF.

V is TRBV7-2 and J is TRBJ2-1; TRBD1 matches at 8 bases. From germline, CDR1 is SGHTA and CDR2 FQGNSA. V was pared by 7 bases and J by 9 bases, with 5 bases of the junction left unmatched. The length of the CDR3 is 12 residues. CDR3 in DNA: TGTGCCAGCAAAGCAGGGGGCACTGAGCAGTTCTTC. This gives the protein CASKAGGTEQFF.

The V and J genes are TRBV7-2 and TRBJ1-4, with 7 bases that match TRBD1. CDR1 SGHTA and CDR2 FQGNSA come from the germline V gene. This CDR3 has 15 amino acids. Germline trimming cut 5 bases from V and 0 bases from J; bases unmatched to any gene: 3. In DNA form, the CDR3 reads TGTGCCAGCAGCCAGACAGGGACAACTAATGAAAAACTGTTTTTT. It is translated as CASSQTGTTNEKLFF.

The chain is built from TRBV7-9 and TRBJ2-1, with 7 positions matching TRBD2. The trim removed 5 bases at V and 8 bases at J, leaving 15 bases unmatched. The CDR3 length is 16 residues. CDR1 and CDR2 from the germline V gene are SEHNR and FQNEAQ (reference sequence). The DNA for the CDR3 is TGTGCCAGCAGCCTTATGGGGAGCGGGGTCTGGGATGAGCAGTTCTTC. It specifies CASSLMGSGVWDEQFF.

The chain is built from TRBV5-1 and TRBJ2-2, with 7 bases aligning to TRBD1. The CDR3 runs to 17 residues. Germline CDR1 and CDR2: SGHRS and YFSETQ. V lost 0 bases to trimming and J lost 0 bases; unmatched junction nucleotides: 5. CDR3 residues: CASSLDGDRANTGELFF. CDR3 DNA: TGCGCCAGCAGCTTGGACGGCGACAGGGCGAACACCGGGGAGCTGTTTTTT.

The chain joins TRBV7-2 to TRBJ1-1; TRBD1 might be the D (6 bases). CDR1 is SGHTA and CDR2 is FQGNSA in the germline V gene. Trimming removed 1 base from V and 11 bases from J, with 20 bases in between. The CDR3 runs 15 residues. CDR3 residues: CASSLGGGGPPEAFF. The CDR3 DNA sequence: TGTGCCAGCAGCTTAGGTGGCGGGGGGCCACCGGAGGCTTTCTTT.

The chain joins TRBV30 to TRBJ2-5; D might be TRBD2 (5 bases). Trimming shortened V by 2 bases and J by 5 bases, and 9 bases separated the two germline ends. This CDR3 comprises 12 residues. CDR1 GTSNPN and CDR2 SVGIG come from the germline V gene (reference sequence). CDR3 sequence reads: CAWSMREETQYF. CDR3 in DNA: TGTGCCTGGAGTATGAGGGAGGAGACCCAGTACTTC.